This is a list of T cell receptor beta chains from one sample in a study of identical twins. TCRdb fed the 5' RACE reads into MiXCR, producing one record per CDR3 protein. The repertoire holds about 300,000 distinct CDR3 sequences, with 12% as singletons. The data were also submitted as part of a second study, on yellow fever vaccine responses in identical twins.

The material sequenced was CD8+ T cells sorted from blood. Receptor source: a woman in her late teens or twenties in good health. CDR3s include the opening cysteine and the closing phenylalanine or tryptophan. The D gene is left open where the match is weak. Only some rows state a clone size, as once, few, many or a class for expanded clones.

clone size: many
V gene: TRBV4-1
D gene: TRBD2
J gene: TRBJ2-1
CDR3 protein: CASSQAGGYNEQFF
CDR3 DNA: TGCGCCAGCAGCCAAGCGGGAGGGTACAATGAGCAGTTCTTC

clone size: few
V gene: TRBV11-3
D gene: NA
J gene: TRBJ2-7
CDR3 protein: CASSLGGVSALSYEQYF
CDR3 DNA: TGTGCCAGCAGCTTAGGAGGGGTCTCGGCACTCTCCTACGAGCAGTACTTC

clone size: NA
V gene: TRBV12-3/TRBV12-4
D gene: NA
J gene: TRBJ2-6
CDR3 protein: CASTEWGARTGANVLTF
CDR3 DNA: TGTGCCAGCACCGAGTGGGGGGCAAGGACTGGGGCCAACGTCCTGACTTTC

clone size: NA
V gene: TRBV9
D gene: NA
J gene: TRBJ1-6
CDR3 protein: CASSVDGNPPLHF
CDR3 DNA: TGTGCCAGCAGCGTGGACGGAAATCCACCCCTCCACTTT

clone size: few
V gene: TRBV28
D gene: NA
J gene: TRBJ2-7
CDR3 protein: CASSLGQGGFPYEQYF
CDR3 DNA: TGTGCCAGCAGTTTAGGGCAGGGGGGTTTTCCCTACGAGCAGTACTTC

clone size: few
V gene: TRBV2
D gene: TRBD1
J gene: TRBJ2-5
CDR3 protein: CASSVPRDRVEETQYF
CDR3 DNA: TGTGCCAGCAGTGTACCCCGGGACAGGGTTGAGGAGACCCAGTACTTC

clone size: few
V gene: TRBV28
D gene: TRBD2
J gene: TRBJ2-7
CDR3 protein: CASSTQNPGIAGGLYEQYF
CDR3 DNA: TGTGCCAGCAGCACACAGAATCCCGGAATAGCGGGAGGGCTGTACGAGCAGTACTTC

clone size: NA
V gene: TRBV4-1
D gene: NA
J gene: TRBJ1-2
CDR3 protein: CASSQDPVYGYTF
CDR3 DNA: TGCGCCAGCAGCCAAGATCCAGTCTATGGCTACACCTTC

clone size: many
V gene: TRBV12-3/TRBV12-4
D gene: NA
J gene: TRBJ2-5
CDR3 protein: CASSLGVDEYF
CDR3 DNA: TGTGCCAGCAGTTTGGGGGTAGACGAGTACTTC

clone size: few
V gene: TRBV5-4
D gene: NA
J gene: TRBJ2-1
CDR3 protein: CASSIRVTKFEQFF
CDR3 DNA: TGTGCCAGCAGCATCAGGGTCACAAAATTTGAGCAGTTCTTC

clone size: NA
V gene: TRBV29-1
D gene: TRBD1
J gene: TRBJ2-3
CDR3 protein: CSELTGVEDTQYF
CDR3 DNA: TGCAGCGAGCTGACAGGGGTTGAAGATACGCAGTATTTT

clone size: NA
V gene: TRBV15
D gene: NA
J gene: TRBJ1-5
CDR3 protein: CATSHPGNQPQHF
CDR3 DNA: TGTGCCACCAGCCACCCAGGGAATCAGCCCCAGCATTTT

clone size: NA
V gene: TRBV9
D gene: TRBD1
J gene: TRBJ1-1
CDR3 protein: CASSALNRGANTEAFF
CDR3 DNA: TGTGCCAGCAGCGCCCTCAACAGGGGGGCGAACACTGAAGCTTTCTTT

clone size: few
V gene: TRBV7-9
D gene: NA
J gene: TRBJ1-1
CDR3 protein: CASSYDPGSTEAFF
CDR3 DNA: TGTGCCAGCAGCTATGACCCAGGGTCCACTGAAGCTTTCTTT